The 22 T cell receptor beta chains below all came from one sample that was sequenced in a study of T cells in women clearing cervical HPV infection. TCRdb keeps only in-frame clones here, not all; method: immunoSEQ multiplex PCR. Found here are around 22,000 clones; the top ten clones hold roughly an eighth. Sequencing was done on a sample of blood buffy coat. These receptors came from a woman between 18 and 69 years old with a cervical HPV16 infection that either progressed to CIN3+ or cleared (not recorded which).

As concerns this clone: The read halts 3 residues ahead of the CDR3 end, with the missing end drawn from the germline J gene. The chain is built from TRBV2 and TRBJ1-1, with a possible D match to TRBD1 (6 bases). V lost 9 bases and J lost 3, with 14 bases in between. Germline V gene lookup returns CDR1 SNHLY and CDR2 FYNNEI. The CDR3 loop spans 13 amino acids. This CDR3 is CASSTGYDTEAFF. Incomplete CDR3 DNA: TGTGCCAGTTCGACAGGATACGACACTGAA.

As to this clone: Sequencing ends 3 residues short of the CDR3 end; the germline J gene provides the rest. The chain links TRBV7-9 to TRBJ1-2; D call uncertain. Germline V CDR1 and CDR2: SEHNR, FQNEAQ (reference sequence). This CDR3 comprises 13 residues. The CDR3 bases that were read are TGTGCCAGCAGCTTAGGGGCCTCTGAGGGC. Residues: CASSLGASEG. The complete CDR3 sequence is CASSLGASEGYTF.

With regard to this clone: From the germline J gene comes the end of the CDR3, since the read stops 3 residues before it. The chain couples TRBV5-4 to TRBJ2-1; D is perhaps TRBD1 (6 bases). CDR3 length: 15 amino acids. The germline gives CDR1 SGHNT, CDR2 YYREEE (reference sequence). V was pared by 0 bases and J by 5 bases, with 12 bases between. The CDR3 protein is CASSLGQGIDNEQFF. The sequenced part of the CDR3 DNA is TGTGCCAGCAGCTTGGGGCAGGGGATAGACAATGAG.

As regards this clone: The read halts 3 residues ahead of the CDR3 end, with the missing end drawn from the germline J gene. The chain is built from TRBV30 and TRBJ1-1; D gene ambiguous. This CDR3 spans 15 amino acids. CDR1 is GTSNPN and CDR2 is SVGIG in the germline V gene (reference sequence). The V gene lost 4 bases and the J gene lost 0 bases, with 15 bases spanning the gap. The covered CDR3 bases are TGTGCCTGGAAAAGTTGGCAGAAAGTGAACACTGAA. Protein sequence: CAWKSWQKVNTE. In full, the CDR3 is CAWKSWQKVNTEAFF.

About this clone itself: The read stops 3 residues short of the end of the CDR3; the missing end is completed from the germline J gene. The V and J genes are TRBV7-9 and TRBJ1-2, with D possibly TRBD1 on 5 matching bases. The CDR3 consists of 13 residues. CDR1 is SEHNR and CDR2 is FQNEAQ in the germline V gene (reference sequence). Incomplete CDR3 DNA: TGTGCCAGCAGCTTTCAGGGCGCCTACGAC. Its translation: CASSFQGAYD. Given in full, the CDR3 is CASSFQGAYDYTF.

In the case of this clone: The read falls 3 residues short of the CDR3 end, and the missing part is taken from the germline J gene. This rearrangement joins TRBV19 to TRBJ2-3; TRBD1 matches 9 bases. This CDR3 is 15 amino acids long. CDR1 and CDR2 (germline): LNHDA, SQIVND (reference sequence). CDR3 DNA, as far as it was read: TGTGCCAGTAGTAAGGGGACAGGGATAATTCAGCCG. Translating it yields CASSKGTGIIQP. Given in full, the CDR3 is CASSKGTGIIQPQYF. Looking up the rest from reference TRBV19 and TRBJ2-3 gives the full variable domain: DGGITQSPKYLFRKEGQNVTLSCEQNLNHDAMYWYRQDPGQGLRLIYYSQIVNDFQKGDIAEGYSVSREKKESFPLTVTSAQKNPTAFYLCASSKGTGIIQPQYFGPGTRLTVL.

This clone is medium-sized by frequency. Read sequence stops 3 residues before the CDR3 end, and the germline J gene provides the missing end. V is TRBV5-1 and J is TRBJ2-3; 10 bases line up with TRBD2. The CDR3 has 16 residues. V lost 4 bases and J lost 2; bases outside the gene matches: 7. Germline loops: CDR1 SGHRS, CDR2 YFSETQ. CDR3 in amino acids: CASSIKRGGNTDTQYF. Incomplete CDR3 DNA: TGCGCCAGCAGCATAAAGCGGGGGGGGAACACAGATACG.

Concerning this clone itself: The read terminates 3 residues before the CDR3 end, so the remaining end is supplied by the germline J gene. The rearrangement joins TRBV2 to TRBJ2-3; D tentatively fits TRBD1 or TRBD2 (6 bases each). CDR3 length: 15 residues. Germline CDR1 SNHLY, CDR2 FYNNEI. The CDR3 here is CASREIQGRQETQYF. The CDR3 DNA, read in part, is TGTGCCAGCAGAGAAATCCAGGGGAGGCAAGAGACG.

On this clone: The read falls 3 residues short of the CDR3 end, and the missing part is taken from the germline J gene. The V and J genes are TRBV23-1 and TRBJ2-7; 7 nucleotides align to TRBD1. TRBV23-1 is assigned to the ORF class and has an uncertain function. With V trimmed by 4 bases and J by 0 bases, 12 bases remained unmatched. This CDR3 contains 17 residues. CDR3 residues: CASSLPLPGQISYEQYF. The CDR3 DNA, read in part, is TGCGCCAGCAGTCTCCCGCTTCCGGGACAGATCTCCTACGAG.

With regard to this clone: The read gets to within 3 residues of the CDR3 end, and the germline J gene fills in the rest. The chain combines TRBV5-1 with TRBJ2-2; the match to TRBD2 covers 7 bases. The CDR3 length is 15 residues. The germline CDR1 and CDR2 sequences are SGHRS and YFSETQ. Here the CDR3 reads CASSPTAGDNSPLFF. The CDR3 DNA, read in part, is TGCGCCAGCAGCCCGACCGCGGGGGATAATTCACCG. Complete variable domain (other parts from reference TRBV5-1 and TRBJ2-2): KAGVTQTPRYLIKTRGQQVTLSCSPISGHRSVSWYQQTPGQGLQFLFEYFSETQRNKGNFPGRFSGRQFSNSRSEMNVSTLELGDSALYLCASSPTAGDNSPLFFGEGSRLTVL.

This chain's CDR3 is CASSTKTGGASHDGYTF. CDR3 DNA (partial): TGTGCCAGTAGTACAAAGACAGGGGGCGCGTCTCATGATGGC. The chain couples TRBV19 to TRBJ1-2; 10 nucleotides line up with TRBD1. With the read ending 3 residues before the CDR3 end, the germline J gene is used to fill in that end. Per germline, CDR1 LNHDA and CDR2 SQIVND (reference sequence). The junction had 14 bases not matched to a gene; V was cut back by 4 bases and J by 6 bases. The CDR3 consists of 17 residues.

In the case of this clone: The read halts 3 residues ahead of the CDR3 end, with the missing end drawn from the germline J gene. The V call is TRBV6-1, the J call TRBJ1-2; TRBD1 is a possible D gene (6 bases). This CDR3 region has 13 residues. Germline V gene data show CDR1 as MNHNS and CDR2 as SASEGT. The CDR3 bases that were read are TGTGCCAGCAGTGAGGCAGGGGAGTACGAC. This translates into CASSEAGEYD. The full CDR3 sequence reads CASSEAGEYDYTF.

To note about this clone: The read terminates 3 residues ahead of where the CDR3 ends, so the germline J gene completes it. The chain is built from TRBV30 and TRBJ2-5; D is possibly TRBD1 (5 bases). The V end lost 7 bases, the J end lost 0 bases, and 9 bases lay between the germline ends. The CDR3 length is 12 residues. Per germline, CDR1 GTSNPN and CDR2 SVGIG (reference sequence). The part of the CDR3 DNA that was read is TGTGCCTCGGACACCAACCAAGAGACC. Translation gives CASDTNQET. The entire CDR3 is CASDTNQETQYF.

Regarding this clone: The read stops 3 residues short of the end of the CDR3; the missing end is completed from the germline J gene. The chain employs TRBV7-7 and TRBJ2-3; possible D gene TRBD2, 5 bases. Germline loops: CDR1 SSHAT, CDR2 FNYEAQ (reference sequence). This CDR3 has 15 residues. V was cut by 5 bases and J by 2 bases, with 14 bases left in between. The CDR3 spells CASSPGRADTDTQYF. The part of the CDR3 DNA that was read is TGTGCCAGCAGCCCCGGACGAGCGGACACAGATACG.

A word on this clone: The CDR3 extends 3 residues past the end of the read, so its final part is completed from the germline J gene. The J gene is TRBJ2-1, the V gene TRBV18, with 7 bases identical to TRBD1. Germline-derived CDR1 and CDR2 are KGHSH and LQKENI. The CDR3 has 13 amino acids. V lost 5 bases to trimming and J lost 7 bases; unmatched junction nucleotides: 5. The CDR3 reads CASSSGTANEQFF. CDR3 bases read: TGTGCCAGCTCATCGGGGACAGCTAATGAG.

In regard to this clone: The CDR3 end falls 3 residues outside the read, so it is completed with the germline J gene. The gene calls are TRBV6-2 or TRBV6-3 and TRBJ2-2; D remains ambiguous. CDR3 length: 12 amino acids. The germline gives CDR1 MNHEY, CDR2 SVGEGT. Trimming left V 5 bases short and J 8 bases short, with 9 bases between. CDR3 residues: CASSTFLGELFF. The CDR3 DNA, read in part, is TGTGCCAGCAGTACTTTTCTAGGGGAG.

On this clone itself: The missing CDR3 end, 3 residues past where the read stops, is filled in from the germline J gene. This rearrangement joins TRBV11-2 to TRBJ2-2; D unresolved. V was cut by 3 bases and J by 9 bases, with 8 bases left in between. Germline V gives CDR1 SGHAT, CDR2 FQNNGV. The CDR3 covers 12 residues. CDR3 protein: CASSFQTWELFF. Partial CDR3 DNA: TGTGCCAGCAGCTTTCAAACTTGGGAG.

With regard to this clone: The read ends 3 residues shy of where the CDR3 ends; the end is completed using the germline J gene. This rearrangement joins TRBV7-6 to TRBJ2-3; the D gene is possibly TRBD2 (7 bases). This CDR3 contains 14 residues. Germline CDR1 SGHVS, CDR2 FNYEAQ. The DNA read from the CDR3 is TGTGCCAGCAGCTTAGGGGGGGGACAAGAGACG. This translates into CASSLGGGQET. The complete CDR3 sequence is CASSLGGGQETQYF.

On this clone: The CDR3 is cut off 3 residues early in the read; its end comes from the germline J gene. The chain has TRBV20-1 and TRBJ2-3; TRBD2 agrees at 8 bases. Germline CDR1 DFQATT, CDR2 SNEGSKA (reference sequence). There are 15 residues in the CDR3. Losses at the gene ends were 3 bases for V and 4 bases for J; bases not matched to a gene: 9. CDR3 region: CSASSRGGLADTQYF. CDR3 DNA, as far as it was read: TGCAGTGCTAGTTCTCGGGGGGGGCTGGCAGATACG.

For this clone: The read ends 3 residues shy of where the CDR3 ends; the end is completed using the germline J gene. The gene calls are TRBV19 and TRBJ1-2, with 7 positions matching TRBD1. Trimming removed 6 bases from V and 3 bases from J; junction bases left unmatched: 4. This CDR3 has 13 residues. Germline V gene data show CDR1 as LNHDA and CDR2 as SQIVND (reference sequence). This CDR3 is CASSHRGYYGYTF. The CDR3 DNA, read in part, is TGTGCCAGTAGCCACAGGGGTTACTATGGC.

CDR3 amino acids: CASSQRQGDYEKLFF. The part of the CDR3 DNA that was read is TGTGCCAGCAGTCAAAGACAGGGTGATTATGAAAAA. The chain is built from TRBV12-3 or TRBV12-4 and TRBJ1-4; the match to TRBD1 covers 7 bases. The read gets to within 3 residues of the CDR3 end, and the germline J gene fills in the rest. CDR3 size: 15 residues. Germline trimming cut 5 bases from V and 6 bases from J; bases unmatched to any gene: 9.

As regards this clone: The read halts 3 residues ahead of the CDR3 end, with the missing end drawn from the germline J gene. The chain links TRBV30 to TRBJ2-7; unclear D gene. Germline values: CDR1 GTSNPN, CDR2 SVGIG (reference sequence). This CDR3 has 13 residues. V was shortened by 0 bases and J by 4 bases, with 10 bases between the two germline ends. The CDR3 bases that were read are TGTGCCTGGAGTGTGGGCATGCGATACGAG. Its protein product is CAWSVGMRYE. The CDR3 reads in full as CAWSVGMRYEQYF.